This T cell receptor (beta chain) was profiled in a study of CD8+ T cells in alopecia areata. General study findings and limits: Alopecia totalis/universalis scalp especially showed more expanded CD8+ clones than normal scalp. Between patients, shared TCR sequences were less clear than in mice. This was possibly due in part to HLA diversity in the patient population. In blood and scalp, many expanded lesional clones persisted during tofacitinib.

This clone has a single count. Antigen specificity is unknown. Following extraction, RNA underwent reverse transcription to cDNA, which served as the sequencing template. Produced via immunoSEQ multiplex PCR; TCRdb's table is partial and in-frame only. The data show about 42,000 clones, just under 95% seen once. Trimming shortened V by 5 bases and J by 0 bases, and 9 bases separated the two germline ends. Germline V gives CDR1 SEHNR, CDR2 FQNEAQ (reference sequence). The CDR3 covers 14 residues. Treatment of the sample: oral pan-JAK inhibitor, 5-10 mg twice daily. The V gene is TRBV7-9, the J gene TRBJ2-3, with no clear D. This specimen was CD8+ T cells sorted from blood, taken at week 24, from a patient treated with tofacitinib. This sequence originates from a human donor with alopecia areata. DNA for the CDR3: TGTGCCAGCAGCCCTGAGACTAGCACAGATACGCAGTATTTT. Its translation is CASSPETSTDTQYF.